Sequencing of this TCR beta chain was carried out in a study of cytomegalovirus exposure and HLA in healthy donors. Study-level background: Previous work identified roughly 110 million unique TCR beta sequences from 150 million to 200 million T cells.

Findings and limits, study-wide: About 87% or about 30% of the time was how often most TCR beta V segments were productive, according to an earlier analysis. The investigators catalogued some 160 TCR beta chains as cytomegalovirus-associated.

Germline V gene sequence: CDR1 SNHLY, CDR2 FYNNEI. The CDR3 is made up of 14 amino acids. V gave up 5 bases and J gave up 2 bases, with 12 bases separating them. Turning to this clone: Its specificity is not known.

PCR amplification relied on 60 Vbeta primers (plus 13 Jbeta primers). Measured with immunoSEQ multiplex PCR; TCRdb has only the in-frame clones, and not every one. The table records 150,000 to 200,000 clones, approximately 80% of them present only once. Sequencing was done on a sample of PBMCs. The chain is built from TRBV2 and TRBJ1-2; D perhaps matches TRBD1 (5 bases). This clonotype was obtained from a woman under 30 in good health and CMV-seronegative. CDR3 in amino acids: CASSPLDRNYGYTF. In DNA, the CDR3 is TGTGCCAGCAGTCCCCTCGACAGAAACTATGGCTACACCTTC.